This T cell receptor beta chain was documented in a study of control samples from healthy donors and cancer patients. This CDR3 region has 11 residues. Trimming pared 6 bases from V and 0 bases from J, leaving 2 bases between. The germline gives CDR1 SGHTA, CDR2 FQGNSA. Profiling relied on immunoSEQ multiplex PCR, and the TCRdb table lists in-frame clones only, not all of them. This table holds around 68,000 clones, more than 80% found once. The TCR comes from a woman aged 45-60 years with lung cancer. The source material was PBMCs. The genes are TRBV7-2 and TRBJ1-1; no firm D call. CDR3 protein: CASSLNTEAFF. In nucleotides, the CDR3 is TGTGCCAGCAGTCTGAACACTGAAGCTTTCTTT.